Following are 4 T cell receptor beta chains from one sample sequenced in a study of blood T cell repertoires in COVID-19. This table comes from immunoSEQ multiplex PCR, and its TCRdb copy is limited to in-frame clones, with some not included. The data hold around 60,000 clones, with nearly 90% observed a single time. Sequencing input: peripheral blood. The source is a man aged 50 to 60 with active COVID-19.

This sequence joins TRBV18 and TRBJ2-7; 7 nucleotides match TRBD1. This CDR3 contains 14 residues. Trimming took 1 base from V and 3 from J; bases not matched to a gene: 3. Germline V lookup: CDR1 KGHSH, CDR2 LQKENI. The CDR3 loop is CASSPQTGLYEQYF. CDR3 coding DNA: TGTGCCAGCTCACCACAGACAGGGCTCTACGAGCAGTACTTC. Drawing the rest from reference TRBV18 and TRBJ2-7, the complete variable domain is NAGVMQNPRHLVRRRGQEARLRCSPMKGHSHVYWYRQLPEEGLKFMVYLQKENIIDESGMPKERFSAEFPKEGPSILRIQQVVRGDSAAYFCASSPQTGLYEQYFGPGTRLTVT.

V and J are TRBV5-6 and TRBJ1-2; weak D call: TRBD1 (5 bases). CDR1 and CDR2 (germline): SGHDT, YYEEEE. This CDR3 region has 11 residues. Trimming removed 3 bases at V and 8 bases at J, with 8 bases between. CDR3 nucleotide sequence: TGTGCCAGCAGCTGGGGGGAAGGCTACACCTTC. Its translation: CASSWGEGYTF.

This sequence joins TRBV6-8 and TRBJ2-2; TRBD1 agrees at 8 bases. Germline CDR1 MNHGY, CDR2 SAAAGT. V trimming: 0 bases; J trimming: 4 bases; junction bases outside the gene matches: 10. This CDR3 contains 18 residues. The CDR3 loop is CASSYSGQAYPGTGELFF. The CDR3 DNA reads TGTGCCAGCAGTTACTCGGGACAGGCCTATCCGGGCACCGGGGAGCTGTTTTTT.

The chain links TRBV12-5 to TRBJ1-1; 9 nucleotides match TRBD1. Germline V gene sequence: CDR1 LGHNT, CDR2 FRNRAP. The V and J ends lost 1 base and 8 bases, in that order; junction bases with no gene match: 8. The CDR3 covers 15 residues. CDR3: CASGLATGGSSEAFF. The CDR3 region has the DNA TGTGCTAGTGGTTTGGCGACAGGGGGAAGTTCCGAAGCTTTCTTT.